The text below deals with one TCR beta chain. The antigen remains undetermined. The sample comes from a study of OX40 agonist ivuxolimab in advanced cancers. Study summary: Patients were treated with intravenous ivuxolimab, dosed at 0.01 to 10 mg/kg and infused every 2 weeks. Prior anti-PD-1, anti-PD-L1 or anti-CTLA-4 therapy did not bar entry, and 40% to 45% had some. Study-wide points: Low normalized clonal expansion also occurred in some nonresponding patients.

The V and J ends lost 0 bases and 9 bases respectively, with 17 bases between them. This CDR3 contains 14 residues. The germline gives CDR1 GTSNPN, CDR2 SVGIG (reference sequence). Assay: immunoSEQ multiplex PCR; the TCRdb copy retains only in-frame clones and omits some. Found here are 60,000 to 70,000 clones, roughly nine tenths of them singletons; the top ten hold about 2.7%. The source material was CD4+ or CD8+ T cells sorted from blood, sampled in a trial of the OX40 agonist ivuxolimab. The V and J genes are TRBV30 and TRBJ2-5; either TRBD1 or TRBD2 may supply D (5 bases each). This clonotype was obtained from an adult with an advanced solid tumor such as melanoma, head and neck, liver or kidney cancer. This chain's CDR3 is CAWSVLGVGGAQYF. DNA of the CDR3: TGTGCCTGGAGTGTACTAGGGGTTGGGGGTGCCCAGTACTTC.